What follows describes a single T cell receptor beta chain. The data were taken from a study of CD8 T cells in Susac syndrome. When the RNA was reverse transcribed, random hexamers were used with an input of roughly 0.5 to 1 ug. An immunoSEQ multiplex PCR generated amplified TCR beta CDR3 products spanning 54 Vbeta and 13 Jbeta. MiXCR, run by TCRdb on the immunoSEQ multiplex PCR reads, gives a single entry per CDR3 protein. The sample has about 180,000 distinct CDR3 sequences, under 95% seen once. There are 15 residues in the CDR3. V shed 4 bases, J shed 0 bases, and the junction held 7 bases outside the gene matches. The germline V gene has CDR1 SQVTM and CDR2 ANQGSEA. Negative magnetic isolation gave CD8+ and CD4+ cells; FACS enriched CD8+ TEMRA.

Sequencing input: CD4+ T cells from PBMCs. This TCR derives from a human donor with Susac syndrome. The chain links TRBV29-1 to TRBJ1-1, with 8 bases matching TRBD1. The CDR3, as DNA: TGCAGCGTTGGGCCCGGGACAGGATTGAACACTGAAGCTTTCTTT. Translated: CSVGPGTGLNTEAFF.